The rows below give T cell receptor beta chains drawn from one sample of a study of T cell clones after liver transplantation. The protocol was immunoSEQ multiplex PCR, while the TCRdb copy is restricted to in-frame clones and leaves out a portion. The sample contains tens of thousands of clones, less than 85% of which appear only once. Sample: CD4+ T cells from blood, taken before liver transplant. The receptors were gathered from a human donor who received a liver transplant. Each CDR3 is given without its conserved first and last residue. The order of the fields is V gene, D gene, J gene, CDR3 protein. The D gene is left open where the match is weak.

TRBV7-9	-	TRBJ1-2	ASSLANAGVGYGYT
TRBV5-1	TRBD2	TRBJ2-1	ASSRSGGLYNEQF
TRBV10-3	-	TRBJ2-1	AISGGVGAYNEQF
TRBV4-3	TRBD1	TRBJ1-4	ASSQGTGASNEKLF
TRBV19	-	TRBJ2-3	ASSIAASTDTQY
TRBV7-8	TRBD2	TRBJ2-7	ASSLDRFGGLAGSSSYEQY
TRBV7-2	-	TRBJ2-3	ASSLLGDALTSTDTQY
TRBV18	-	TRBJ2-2	ASSPLTGRVGELF
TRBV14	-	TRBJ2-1	ASSQAVGMRVNEQF
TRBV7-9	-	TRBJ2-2	ASSYQRDTGELF
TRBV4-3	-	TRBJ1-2	ASSLEYQLSGYT
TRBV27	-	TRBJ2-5	ASSLRLGRETQY
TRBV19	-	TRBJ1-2	ASSIEAGMKGYT
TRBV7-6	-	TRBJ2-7	ASSSGFYEQY
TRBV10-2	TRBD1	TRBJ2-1	ASRTGALNEQF
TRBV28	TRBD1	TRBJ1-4	ASSPPGDRGQLF
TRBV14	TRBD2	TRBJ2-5	ASSPLRPGTSGRWYQETQY
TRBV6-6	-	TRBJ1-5	ASSSDSNQPQH
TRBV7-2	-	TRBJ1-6	ASSFNNSPLH
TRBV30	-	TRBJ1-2	AWSGRGDYGYT
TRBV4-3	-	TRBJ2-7	ASSHDLYEQY
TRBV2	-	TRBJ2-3	ASSRNTQY
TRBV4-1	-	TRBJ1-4	ASSLYSGWDEKLF